This is a list of T cell receptor beta chains from one sample in a study of T cell repertoires in cytomegalovirus infection. In TCRdb, the reads were re-called with MiXCR into one record per CDR3 protein. The data show 200,000 to 300,000 distinct CDR3 sequences, with roughly an eighth seen just once and around 9% held by the top ten. Sequences were obtained from PBMCs. These receptors were collected from a human donor in good health (CMV status not recorded). Some clones in this sample may be carry-over from other donors' samples. CDR3s include the opening cysteine and the closing phenylalanine or tryptophan. D genes are given only for firm matches. Clone size is not always given. Where it is, it says once, few, many or a class for expanded clones.

J gene	D gene	clone size	V gene	CDR3 protein	CDR3 DNA
TRBJ2-2	-	many	TRBV7-2	CASSPGTSYGELFF	TGTGCCAGCAGCCCAGGGACTTCCTACGGGGAGCTGTTTTTT
TRBJ2-1	-	few	TRBV6-2/TRBV6-3	CASSRGLEQFF	TGTGCCAGCAGTCGGGGACTGGAGCAGTTCTTC
TRBJ2-7	TRBD2	-	TRBV20-1	CSASPSGTLYEQYF	TGCAGTGCTAGCCCTAGCGGGACACTCTACGAGCAGTACTTC
TRBJ2-2	-	few	TRBV18	CASSPPPGLPTGELFF	TGTGCCAGCTCACCACCGCCAGGGCTCCCCACCGGGGAGCTGTTTTTT
TRBJ1-6	-	-	TRBV28	CATLRGVGNSPLHF	TGTGCCACCCTTCGAGGGGTGGGTAATTCACCCCTCCACTTT
TRBJ2-7	TRBD2	-	TRBV20-1	CSARDVGRPTYEQYF	TGCAGTGCTAGAGATGTCGGGAGGCCTACCTACGAGCAGTACTTC
TRBJ2-7	-	many	TRBV7-9	CASSLDPYEQYF	TGTGCCAGCAGCTTAGACCCCTACGAGCAGTACTTC
TRBJ2-5	TRBD2	-	TRBV5-4	CASSPGLAGGYSQETQYF	TGTGCCAGCAGCCCCGGACTAGCGGGGGGGTACTCACAAGAGACCCAGTACTTC
TRBJ1-1	-	many	TRBV20-1	CSAIRGGTEAFF	TGCAGTGCTATCCGGGGCGGGACTGAAGCTTTCTTT
TRBJ2-1	TRBD1	few	TRBV28	CASTPDRGYNEQFF	TGTGCCAGCACCCCGGACAGGGGCTACAATGAGCAGTTCTTC
TRBJ2-1	-	few	TRBV20-1	CSARGLAYNEQFF	TGCAGTGCTAGGGGCCTAGCGTACAATGAGCAGTTCTTC
TRBJ2-7	-	-	TRBV6-2/TRBV6-3	CASSYMEAYEQYF	TGTGCCAGCAGTTACATGGAAGCCTACGAGCAGTACTTC
TRBJ2-7	TRBD1	many	TRBV7-9	CASSRDRDEQYF	TGTGCCAGCAGCCGGGACAGAGACGAGCAGTACTTC
TRBJ1-5	-	-	TRBV19	CASSIDPMASNQPQHF	TGTGCCAGTAGTATAGACCCGATGGCTAGCAATCAGCCCCAGCATTTT
TRBJ2-2	-	-	TRBV7-3	CASSPGLGRIDSGELFF	TGTGCCAGCAGCCCAGGACTGGGACGGATAGACTCCGGGGAGCTGTTTTTT
TRBJ1-2	TRBD1	-	TRBV6-1	CASSAHLGQGLVYGYTF	TGTGCCAGCAGTGCCCACCTGGGACAGGGGCTCGTCTATGGCTACACCTTC
TRBJ1-1	-	many	TRBV11-3	CASSVDGQLNTEAFF	TGTGCCAGCAGCGTTGACGGACAGTTGAACACTGAAGCTTTCTTT
TRBJ2-5	TRBD2	few	TRBV7-2	CASSLEGGRGETQYF	TGTGCCAGCAGCTTAGAGGGAGGGAGGGGCGAGACCCAGTACTTC
TRBJ1-3	-	-	TRBV7-9	CASTGTPSGNTIYF	TGTGCCAGCACCGGGACACCTTCTGGAAACACCATATATTTT
TRBJ1-2	-	many	TRBV20-1	CSARTLAELYGYTF	TGCAGTGCTAGGACCTTAGCCGAATTATATGGCTACACCTTC
TRBJ2-7	TRBD2	many	TRBV6-2/TRBV6-3	CASSYSFLTSGSMWGYEQYF	TGTGCCAGCAGTTACTCCTTCTTGACTAGCGGGAGTATGTGGGGCTACGAGCAGTACTTC
TRBJ1-1	-	-	TRBV28	CASSSLGHWNTEAFF	TGTGCCAGCAGTTCCTTGGGACATTGGAACACTGAAGCTTTCTTT
TRBJ2-6	TRBD1	-	TRBV9	CASSYGTGYGGANVLTF	TGTGCCAGCAGCTACGGGACAGGGTACGGTGGGGCCAACGTCCTGACTTTC
TRBJ2-1	TRBD2	few	TRBV4-3	CASSQDGGEDNEQFF	TGCGCCAGCAGCCAAGATGGGGGGGAGGACAATGAGCAGTTCTTC
TRBJ1-2	-	many	TRBV7-9	CASSPPGNGYTF	TGTGCCAGCAGCCCCCCGGGTAATGGCTACACCTTC
TRBJ1-1	TRBD1	-	TRBV7-3	CASSSTRTGEAFF	TGTGCCAGCAGCTCTACTCGGACAGGAGAAGCTTTCTTT
TRBJ2-7	-	many	TRBV7-2	CASSLSFGRNGIYEQYF	TGTGCCAGCAGCTTATCATTCGGGCGGAACGGAATCTACGAGCAGTACTTC
TRBJ2-7	-	few	TRBV19	CASSIDLQDYEQYF	TGTGCCAGTAGTATAGACTTACAAGACTACGAGCAGTACTTC
TRBJ2-5	TRBD1	few	TRBV11-1	CASSLNWGQQETQYF	TGTGCCAGCAGCTTAAATTGGGGACAGCAAGAGACCCAGTACTTC
TRBJ1-5	TRBD1	few	TRBV2	CASRDRAEQPQHF	TGTGCCAGCCGGGACAGGGCTGAACAGCCCCAGCATTTT
TRBJ1-2	TRBD1	many	TRBV6-2/TRBV6-3	CASSFQSKTGTNYGYTF	TGTGCCAGCAGTTTTCAGTCCAAGACAGGGACTAACTATGGCTACACCTTC
TRBJ1-1	TRBD1	many	TRBV28	CASSTTGARTEAFF	TGTGCCAGCAGCACGACAGGGGCGCGCACTGAAGCTTTCTTT
TRBJ2-7	-	many	TRBV5-1	CASSSGRAPTYEQYF	TGCGCCAGCAGCTCAGGCAGGGCCCCCACCTACGAGCAGTACTTC
TRBJ2-2	TRBD1	many	TRBV12-5	CASGLTGTGRNTGELFF	TGTGCTAGTGGTTTGACTGGGACAGGACGGAACACCGGGGAGCTGTTTTTT
TRBJ1-2	TRBD1	many	TRBV7-2	CASSRPAQGGGGYTF	TGTGCCAGCAGCCGCCCGGCTCAGGGGGGAGGTGGCTACACCTTC
TRBJ1-5	TRBD1	few	TRBV6-5	CASSSRSGQGPLNQPQHF	TGTGCCAGCAGCTCCAGGTCGGGACAGGGCCCTCTCAATCAGCCCCAGCATTTT
TRBJ2-1	TRBD2	-	TRBV20-1	CSAARGAGGGEQFF	TGCAGTGCAGCTCGCGGCGCGGGAGGTGGTGAGCAGTTCTTC